This T cell receptor beta chain was documented in a study of blood T cell repertoires in COVID-19. Study context: The United States, Italy and Spain were the sources of the acute and convalescent COVID-19 samples. Sources were T cells, B-cell-depleted T cells, or PBMCs; the material itself was cDNA or gDNA.

This CDR3 region has 16 residues. Trimming pared 5 bases from V and 3 bases from J, leaving 19 bases between. Germline lookup yields CDR1 MNHEY and CDR2 SMNVEV (reference sequence). In the original workflow: Amplifying reference gene primers gave estimates of nucleated cell counts. The table came from immunoSEQ multiplex PCR; TCRdb's copy has only in-frame clones and leaves some out. Clone size and the V and J calls come from that table; the DNA yielded D and trimming. The sample has fewer than 400,000 clones, around 86% seen once. The chain links TRBV27 to TRBJ1-2; D perhaps matches TRBD1 (6 bases). Sequencing input: peripheral blood. The TCR was taken from a human donor in a cohort sampled during active COVID-19. The CDR3 sequence is CASSPQGGGAHYGYTF. CDR3 sequence (DNA): TGTGCCAGCAGTCCCCAGGGTGGGGGCGCGCACTATGGCTACACCTTC.